Sequencing of this T cell receptor beta chain was carried out in a study of cytomegalovirus exposure and HLA in healthy donors. The study ran its PCR with 60 Vbeta and 13 Jbeta primers. Only in-frame clones appear in the TCRdb table, and some are missing; sequencing was by immunoSEQ multiplex PCR. Among some 200,000 clones listed, more than 75% were seen once. Overall study findings and caveats: Common viral pathogens were later found to be apparently linked to several of the most significant clusters.

This CDR3 comprises 15 residues. V was trimmed by 2 bases and J by 3 bases, leaving 10 bases between them. The germline CDR1 and CDR2 sequences are MNHEY and SVGAGI. This clone was detected once. Its antigen is not identified. The donors gave bone marrow, and they were healthy. This receptor was taken from a girl under three years old in good health and CMV-seronegative. The chain joins TRBV6-5 to TRBJ2-2, with D possibly being TRBD2 (6 bases). Sequencing was performed on PBMCs. CDR3: CASSYVGGDTGELFF. CDR3 sequence (DNA): TGTGCCAGCAGTTACGTGGGCGGGGACACCGGGGAGCTGTTTTTT.